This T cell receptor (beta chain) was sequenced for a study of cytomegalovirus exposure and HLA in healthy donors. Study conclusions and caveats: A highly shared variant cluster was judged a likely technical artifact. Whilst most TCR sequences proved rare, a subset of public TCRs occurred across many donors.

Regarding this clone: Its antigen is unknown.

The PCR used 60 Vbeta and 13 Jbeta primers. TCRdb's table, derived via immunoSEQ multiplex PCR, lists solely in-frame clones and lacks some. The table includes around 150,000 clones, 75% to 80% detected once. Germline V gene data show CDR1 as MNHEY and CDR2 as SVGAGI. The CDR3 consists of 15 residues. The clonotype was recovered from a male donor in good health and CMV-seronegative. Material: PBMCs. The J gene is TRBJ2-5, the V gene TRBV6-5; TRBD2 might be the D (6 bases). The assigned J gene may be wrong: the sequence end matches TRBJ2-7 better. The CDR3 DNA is TGTGCCAGCAGTTATAGGAGGGATCAAGTCTACGAGCAGTACTTC. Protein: CASSYRRDQVYEQYF.